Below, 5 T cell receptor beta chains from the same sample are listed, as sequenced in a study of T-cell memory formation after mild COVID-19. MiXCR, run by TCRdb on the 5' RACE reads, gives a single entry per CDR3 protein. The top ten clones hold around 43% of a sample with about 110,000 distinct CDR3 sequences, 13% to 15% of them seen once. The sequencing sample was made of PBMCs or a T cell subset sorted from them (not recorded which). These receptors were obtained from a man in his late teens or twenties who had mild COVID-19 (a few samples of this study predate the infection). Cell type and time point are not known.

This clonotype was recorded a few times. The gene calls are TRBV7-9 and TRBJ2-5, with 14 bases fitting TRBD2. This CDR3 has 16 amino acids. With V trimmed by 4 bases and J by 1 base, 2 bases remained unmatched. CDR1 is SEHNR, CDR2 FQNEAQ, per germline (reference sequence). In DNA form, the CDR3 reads TGTGCCAGCAGCTCGGGACTAGCGGGGGTCCAAGAGACCCAGTACTTC. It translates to CASSSGLAGVQETQYF.

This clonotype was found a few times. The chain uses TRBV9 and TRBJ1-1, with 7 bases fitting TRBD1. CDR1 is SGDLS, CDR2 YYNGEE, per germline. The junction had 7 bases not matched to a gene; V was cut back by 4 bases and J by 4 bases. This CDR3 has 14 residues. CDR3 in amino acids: CASSPWSGGTEAFF. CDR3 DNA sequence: TGTGCCAGCAGCCCTTGGTCAGGGGGCACTGAAGCTTTCTTT.

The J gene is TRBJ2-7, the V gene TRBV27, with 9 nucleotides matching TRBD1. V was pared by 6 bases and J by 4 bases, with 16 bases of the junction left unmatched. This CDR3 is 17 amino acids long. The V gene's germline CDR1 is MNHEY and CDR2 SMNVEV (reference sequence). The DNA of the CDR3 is TGTGCCAGCAGGCCGGGACAGGGTTTATGGGTCGGTTACGAGCAGTACGTC. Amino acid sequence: CASRPGQGLWVGYEQYV.

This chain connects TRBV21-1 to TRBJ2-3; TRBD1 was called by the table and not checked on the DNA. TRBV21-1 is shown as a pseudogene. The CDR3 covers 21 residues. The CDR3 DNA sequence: TGTACACAGCAGCCAAGCCAGACAGAAAAGACCGGGACGCACGTCACAGATACGCAGTATTTT. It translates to CTQQPSQTEKTGTHVTDTQYF.

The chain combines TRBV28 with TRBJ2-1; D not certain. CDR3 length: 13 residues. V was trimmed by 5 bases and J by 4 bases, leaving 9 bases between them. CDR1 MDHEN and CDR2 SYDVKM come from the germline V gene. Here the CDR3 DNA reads TGTGCCAGCAGTACCTTGGGGTACAATGAGCAGTTCTTC. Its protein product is CASSTLGYNEQFF. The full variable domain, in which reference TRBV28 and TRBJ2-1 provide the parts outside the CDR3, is DVKVTQSSRYLVKRTGEKVFLECVQDMDHENMFWYRQDPGLGLRLIYFSYDVKMKEKGDIPEGYSVSREKKERFSLILESASTNQTSMYLCASSTLGYNEQFFGPGTRLTVL.